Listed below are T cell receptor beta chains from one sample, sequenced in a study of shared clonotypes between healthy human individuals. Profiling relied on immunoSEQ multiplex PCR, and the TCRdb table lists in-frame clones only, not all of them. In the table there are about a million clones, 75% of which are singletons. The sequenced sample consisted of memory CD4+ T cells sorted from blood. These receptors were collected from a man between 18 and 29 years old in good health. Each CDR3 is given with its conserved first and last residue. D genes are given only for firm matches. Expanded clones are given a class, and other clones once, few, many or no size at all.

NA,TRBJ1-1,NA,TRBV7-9,CASSLTTGYTEAFF,TGTGCCAGCAGCTTAACGACAGGTTACACTGAAGCTTTCTTT
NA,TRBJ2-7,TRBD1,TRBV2,CASSFGTEAYEQYF,TGTGCCAGCAGTTTCGGGACAGAGGCCTACGAGCAGTACTTC
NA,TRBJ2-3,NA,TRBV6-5,CASSRRQSTDTQYF,TGTGCCAGCAGTAGGAGACAGAGCACAGATACGCAGTATTTT
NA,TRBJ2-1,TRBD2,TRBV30,CAWGGSRGGRSYNEQFF,TGTGCCTGGGGTGGTTCGCGGGGGGGCCGGTCCTACAATGAGCAGTTCTTC
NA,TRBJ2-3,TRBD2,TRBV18,CASSPPRTSGGRVPDTQYF,TGTGCCAGCTCACCACCCCGGACTAGCGGGGGTAGGGTCCCAGATACGCAGTATTTT
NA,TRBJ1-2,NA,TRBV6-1,CASSDTYGYTF,TGTGCCAGCAGTGACACCTATGGCTACACCTTC
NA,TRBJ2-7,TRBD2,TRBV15,CATSRGTPGTRQYF,TGTGCCACCAGCAGGGGGACTCCCGGGACTAGGCAGTACTTC
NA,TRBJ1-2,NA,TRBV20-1,CSARGGDGYTF,TGCAGTGCTAGAGGGGGGGATGGCTACACCTTC
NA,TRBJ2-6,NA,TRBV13,CASSRDTSGANVLTF,TGTGCCAGCAGCCGGGATACATCTGGGGCCAACGTCCTGACTTTC
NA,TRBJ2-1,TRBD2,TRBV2,CASSSRTSGGAEQFF,TGTGCCAGCAGTTCCCGGACTAGCGGGGGGGCTGAGCAGTTCTTC
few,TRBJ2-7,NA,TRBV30,CAWGPSSYEQYF,TGTGCCTGGGGCCCCAGCTCCTACGAGCAGTACTTC
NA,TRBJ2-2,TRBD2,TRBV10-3,CAISPVAGSGTGELFF,TGTGCCATCAGCCCGGTAGCGGGGTCGGGAACCGGGGAGCTGTTTTTT
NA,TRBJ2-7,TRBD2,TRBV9,CASSGSGGYEQYF,TGTGCCAGCAGCGGTAGCGGGGGTTACGAGCAGTACTTC
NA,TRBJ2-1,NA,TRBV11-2,CASSSHYNEQFF,TGTGCCAGCAGCTCCCACTACAATGAGCAGTTCTTC
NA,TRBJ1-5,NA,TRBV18,CASSPKGVVGNQPQHF,TGTGCCAGCTCCCCGAAGGGGGTCGTCGGCAATCAGCCCCAGCATTTT
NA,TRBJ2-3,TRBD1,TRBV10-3,CAIGQVTDTQYF,TGTGCCATCGGACAGGTCACAGATACGCAGTATTTT
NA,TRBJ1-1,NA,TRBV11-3,CASSPALRGVNTEAFF,TGTGCCAGCAGCCCCGCATTGAGGGGGGTGAACACTGAAGCTTTCTTT
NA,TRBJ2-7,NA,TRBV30,CAWRSTGAGEQYF,TGTGCCTGGAGGTCCACAGGGGCGGGGGAGCAGTACTTC
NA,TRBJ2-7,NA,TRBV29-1,CSVRDGEQYF,TGCAGCGTGAGGGACGGGGAGCAGTACTTC
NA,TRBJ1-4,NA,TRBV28,CASSREREKLFF,TGTGCCAGCAGCCGAGAGAGGGAAAAACTGTTTTTT
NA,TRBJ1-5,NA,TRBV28,CASSFLHQPQHF,TGTGCCAGCAGTTTCCTTCATCAGCCCCAGCATTTT
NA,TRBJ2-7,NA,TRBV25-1,CASTDRTRTYEQYF,TGTGCCAGCACTGACAGGACGAGGACCTACGAGCAGTACTTC
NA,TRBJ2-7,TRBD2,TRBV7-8,CASVRERYSYEQYF,TGTGCCAGCGTGCGGGAGCGATACTCCTACGAGCAGTACTTC
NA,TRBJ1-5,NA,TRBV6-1,CASSVLDSNQPQHF,TGTGCCAGCAGTGTCCTGGACAGCAATCAGCCCCAGCATTTT
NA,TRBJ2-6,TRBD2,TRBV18,CASSPPRTSGSGANVLTF,TGTGCCAGCTCACCACCTCGGACTAGCGGCTCTGGGGCCAACGTCCTGACTTTC
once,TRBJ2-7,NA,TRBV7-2,CASSTHGVLDEQYF,TGTGCCAGCAGCACACATGGGGTACTGGACGAGCAGTACTTC
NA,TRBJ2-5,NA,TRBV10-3,CAISLFPGLETQYF,TGTGCCATCAGCCTCTTCCCGGGACTGGAGACCCAGTACTTC
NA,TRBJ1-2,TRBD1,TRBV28,CASNVGQGVNYGYTF,TGTGCCAGCAACGTTGGACAGGGAGTTAACTATGGCTACACCTTC
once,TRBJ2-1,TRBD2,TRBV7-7,CASSLAGGAHNEQFF,TGTGCTAGCAGCTTAGCCGGGGGGGCTCACAATGAGCAGTTCTTC
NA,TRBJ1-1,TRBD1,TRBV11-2,CASSWGTGRATEAFF,TGTGCCAGCAGCTGGGGGACAGGGCGGGCCACTGAAGCTTTCTTT
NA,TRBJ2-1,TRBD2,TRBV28,CASSLSASGGNEQFF,TGTGCCAGCAGTTTATCGGCTAGCGGGGGCAATGAGCAGTTCTTC
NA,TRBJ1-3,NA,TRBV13,CASSLGGQKGNTIYF,TGTGCCAGCAGCTTAGGGGGGCAGAAAGGAAACACCATATATTTT
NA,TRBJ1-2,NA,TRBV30,CAWMQGGGNYGYTF,TGTGCCTGGATGCAAGGGGGTGGGAACTATGGCTACACCTTC
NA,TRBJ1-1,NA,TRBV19,CASSAWGMGNTEAFF,TGTGCCAGTAGTGCGTGGGGTATGGGGAACACTGAAGCTTTCTTT
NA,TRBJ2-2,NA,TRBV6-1,CASRNQGIGTGELFF,TGTGCCAGCAGGAATCAAGGGATAGGCACCGGGGAGCTGTTTTTT
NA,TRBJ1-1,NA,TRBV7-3,CASRRSQNTEAFF,TGTGCCAGCCGACGGAGCCAGAACACTGAAGCTTTCTTT
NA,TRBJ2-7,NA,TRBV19,CASSQRGGYEQYF,TGTGCCAGTAGCCAAAGGGGGGGGTACGAGCAGTACTTC
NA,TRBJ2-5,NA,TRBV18,CASSPPMAQETQYF,TGTGCCAGCTCACCACCTATGGCCCAAGAGACCCAGTACTTC
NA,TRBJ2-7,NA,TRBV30,CAWGPQGSPPRQYF,TGTGCCTGGGGCCCTCAGGGATCTCCCCCGCGCCAGTACTTC
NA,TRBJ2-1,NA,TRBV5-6,CASSAVAGEQFF,TGTGCCAGCAGTGCCGTGGCGGGGGAGCAGTTCTTC
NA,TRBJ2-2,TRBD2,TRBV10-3,CAIRGSGSNTGELFF,TGTGCCATCAGGGGTAGCGGGAGTAACACCGGGGAGCTGTTTTTT
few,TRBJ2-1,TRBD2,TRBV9,CASSEWAGPWEGSYNEQFF,TGTGCCAGCAGCGAGTGGGCCGGTCCGTGGGAGGGGTCCTACAATGAGCAGTTCTTC
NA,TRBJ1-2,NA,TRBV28,CASSPSSGTGRGYTF,TGTGCCAGCAGTCCCTCTTCCGGGACCGGACGTGGCTACACCTTC
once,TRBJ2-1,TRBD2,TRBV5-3,CARSLVIRSQRGGRMNEQFF,TGTGCCAGAAGCTTGGTTATTCGAAGCCAGCGGGGGGGCAGGATGAATGAGCAGTTCTTC
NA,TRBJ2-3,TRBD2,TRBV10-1,CASNSWTSGGGTQYF,TGCGCCAGCAACTCCTGGACTAGCGGGGGAGGTACGCAGTATTTT
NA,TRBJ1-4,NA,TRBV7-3,CASSLTTGSVDEKLFF,TGTGCCAGCAGCTTAACTACAGGGTCAGTGGATGAAAAACTGTTTTTT
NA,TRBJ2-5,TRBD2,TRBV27,CASSPTSGGAETQYF,TGTGCCAGCAGTCCGACTAGCGGGGGGGCAGAGACCCAGTACTTC
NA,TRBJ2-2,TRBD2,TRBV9,CASSVAWRESTGELFF,TGTGCCAGCAGCGTAGCCTGGCGGGAGAGCACCGGGGAGCTGTTTTTT
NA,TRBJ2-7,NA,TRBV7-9,CASSYQTWEQYF,TGTGCCAGCAGCTACCAAACGTGGGAGCAGTACTTC